The present T cell receptor (beta chain) was sequenced within a study of blood T cell repertoires in COVID-19. Study background: The analysed material was cDNA or gDNA that came from T cells, B-cell-depleted T cells, or PBMCs.

The repertoire was sequenced with immunoSEQ multiplex PCR; TCRdb's copy has only in-frame clones and lacks some. This sample has around 140,000 clones, with 80% to 85% found just once. Germline values: CDR1 MNHEY, CDR2 SVGAGI. CDR3 length: 15 residues. Trimming shortened V by 6 bases and J by 5 bases, and 17 bases separated the two germline ends. This clonotype was obtained from a man aged 25 to 40 with COVID-19, enrolled during active disease. V usage is TRBV6-5 and J usage is TRBJ2-1; weak D call: TRBD1 (7 bases). Sequencing was done on a sample of peripheral blood. The CDR3 loop is CASSPRGESNNEQFF. CDR3 nucleotides: TGTGCCAGCAGCCCCAGGGGGGAGAGCAACAATGAGCAGTTCTTC.